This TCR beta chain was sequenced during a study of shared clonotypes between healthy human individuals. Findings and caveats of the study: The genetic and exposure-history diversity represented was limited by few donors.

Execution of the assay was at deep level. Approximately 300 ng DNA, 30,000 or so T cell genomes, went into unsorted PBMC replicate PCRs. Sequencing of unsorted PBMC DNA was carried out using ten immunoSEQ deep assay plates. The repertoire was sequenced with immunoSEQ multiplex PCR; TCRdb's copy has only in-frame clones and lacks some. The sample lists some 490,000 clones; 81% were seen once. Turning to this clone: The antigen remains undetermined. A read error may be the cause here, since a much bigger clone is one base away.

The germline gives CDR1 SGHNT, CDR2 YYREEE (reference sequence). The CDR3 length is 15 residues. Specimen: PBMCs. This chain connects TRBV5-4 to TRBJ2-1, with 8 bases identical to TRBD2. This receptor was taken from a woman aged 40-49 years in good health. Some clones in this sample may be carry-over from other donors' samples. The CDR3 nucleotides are TGTGACAGCGCGGCCAGCGGGAGTCAGGTGGGTGAGCAGTTCTTC. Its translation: CDSAASGSQVGEQFF.